The sequence of this T cell receptor beta chain was determined in a study of T cell changes during pregnancy in multiple sclerosis. The method was immunoSEQ multiplex PCR; TCRdb's version includes in-frame clones alone and lacks a portion of them. The repertoire holds about 100,000 clones, with around 92% as singletons. Per germline, CDR1 KGHSH and CDR2 LQKENI. This CDR3 contains 14 residues. V lost 2 bases and J 3 bases, leaving 10 bases between the germline ends. This TCR was sampled from a female donor with multiple sclerosis, enrolled in a pregnancy study. The chain links TRBV18 to TRBJ1-1; no clear D. Source: peripheral blood, taken after pregnancy. In DNA, the CDR3 is TGTGCCAGCTCACCAATGTTCGGGGACACTGAAGCTTTCTTT. This encodes CASSPMFGDTEAFF.